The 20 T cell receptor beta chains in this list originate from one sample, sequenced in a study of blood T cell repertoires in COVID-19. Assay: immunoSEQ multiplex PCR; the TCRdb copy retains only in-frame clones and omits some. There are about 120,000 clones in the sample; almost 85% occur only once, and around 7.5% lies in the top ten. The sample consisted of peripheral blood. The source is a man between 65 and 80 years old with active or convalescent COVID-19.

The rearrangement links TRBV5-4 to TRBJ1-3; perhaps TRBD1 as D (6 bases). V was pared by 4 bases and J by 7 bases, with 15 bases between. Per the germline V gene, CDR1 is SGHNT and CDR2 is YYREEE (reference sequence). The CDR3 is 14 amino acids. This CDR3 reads CASSQDWQGNTIYF. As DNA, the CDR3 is TGTGCCAGCAGCCAGGATTGGCAGGGGAACACCATATATTTT. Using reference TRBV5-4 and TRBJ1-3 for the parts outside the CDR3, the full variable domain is ETGVTQSPTHLIKTRGQQVTLRCSSQSGHNTVSWYQQALGQGPQFIFQYYREEENGRGNFPPRFSGLQFPNYSSELNVNALELDDSALYLCASSQDWQGNTIYFGEGSWLTVV.

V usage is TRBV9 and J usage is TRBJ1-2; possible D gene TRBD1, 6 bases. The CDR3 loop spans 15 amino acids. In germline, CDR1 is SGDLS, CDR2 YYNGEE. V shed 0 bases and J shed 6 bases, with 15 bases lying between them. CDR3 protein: CASSVDGAAGDGYTF. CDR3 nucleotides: TGTGCCAGCAGCGTAGATGGGGCAGCAGGGGATGGCTACACCTTC.

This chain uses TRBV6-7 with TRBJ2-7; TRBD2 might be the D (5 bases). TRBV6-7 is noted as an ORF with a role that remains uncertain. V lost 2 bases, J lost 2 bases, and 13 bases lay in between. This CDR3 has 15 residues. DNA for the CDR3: TGTGCCAGCAGTTACACGTCCGGGGTCACCTACGAGCAGTACTTC. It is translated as CASSYTSGVTYEQYF.

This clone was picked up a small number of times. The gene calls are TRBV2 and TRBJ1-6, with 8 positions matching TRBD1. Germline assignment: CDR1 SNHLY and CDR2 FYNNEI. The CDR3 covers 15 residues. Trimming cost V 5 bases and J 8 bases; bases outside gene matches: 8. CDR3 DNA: TGTGCCAGCAGTCCCGGGACAGGAGTCTATTCACCCCTCCACTTT. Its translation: CASSPGTGVYSPLHF.

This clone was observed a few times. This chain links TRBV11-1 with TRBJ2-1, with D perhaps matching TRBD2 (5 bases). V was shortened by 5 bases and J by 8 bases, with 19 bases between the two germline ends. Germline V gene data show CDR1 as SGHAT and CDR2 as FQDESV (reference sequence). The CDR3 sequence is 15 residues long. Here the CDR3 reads CASSPPNREGHEQFF. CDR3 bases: TGTGCCAGCAGCCCCCCGAACCGGGAAGGGCATGAGCAGTTCTTC.

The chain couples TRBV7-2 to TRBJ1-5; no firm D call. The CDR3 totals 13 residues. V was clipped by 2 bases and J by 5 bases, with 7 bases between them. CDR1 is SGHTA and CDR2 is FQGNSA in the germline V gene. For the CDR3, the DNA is TGTGCCAGCAGCTTAAAACTAGATCAGCCCCAGCATTTT. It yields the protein CASSLKLDQPQHF.

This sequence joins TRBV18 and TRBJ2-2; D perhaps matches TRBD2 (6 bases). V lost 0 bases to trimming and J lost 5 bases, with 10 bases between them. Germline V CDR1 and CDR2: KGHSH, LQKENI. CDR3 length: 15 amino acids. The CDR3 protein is CASSPPGGDTGELFF. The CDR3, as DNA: TGTGCCAGCTCACCACCCGGGGGAGATACCGGGGAGCTGTTTTTT.

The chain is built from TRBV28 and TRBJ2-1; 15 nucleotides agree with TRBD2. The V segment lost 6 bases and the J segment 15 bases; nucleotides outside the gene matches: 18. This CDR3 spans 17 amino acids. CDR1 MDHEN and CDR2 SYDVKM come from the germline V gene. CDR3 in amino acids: CASSGLAGGPIERIRFF. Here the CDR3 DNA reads TGTGCCAGCAGCGGACTAGCGGGAGGGCCTATCGAGCGAATTAGGTTCTTC.

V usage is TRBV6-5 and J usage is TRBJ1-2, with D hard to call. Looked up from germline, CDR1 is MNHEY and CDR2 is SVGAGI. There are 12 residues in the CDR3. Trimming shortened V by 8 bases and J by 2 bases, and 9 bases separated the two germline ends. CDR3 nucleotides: TGTGCCAGCCAAACAGAGAACTATGGCTACACCTTC. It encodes CASQTENYGYTF.

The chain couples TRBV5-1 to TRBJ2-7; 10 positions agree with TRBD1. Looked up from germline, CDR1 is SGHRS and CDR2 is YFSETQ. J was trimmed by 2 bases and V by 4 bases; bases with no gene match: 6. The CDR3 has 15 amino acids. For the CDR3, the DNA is TGCGCCAGCAGCGGACGGGACAGGGGTCCCTACGAGCAGTACTTC. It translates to CASSGRDRGPYEQYF. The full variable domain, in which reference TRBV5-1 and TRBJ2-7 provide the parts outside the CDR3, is KAGVTQTPRYLIKTRGQQVTLSCSPISGHRSVSWYQQTPGQGLQFLFEYFSETQRNKGNFPGRFSGRQFSNSRSEMNVSTLELGDSALYLCASSGRDRGPYEQYFGPGTRLTVT.

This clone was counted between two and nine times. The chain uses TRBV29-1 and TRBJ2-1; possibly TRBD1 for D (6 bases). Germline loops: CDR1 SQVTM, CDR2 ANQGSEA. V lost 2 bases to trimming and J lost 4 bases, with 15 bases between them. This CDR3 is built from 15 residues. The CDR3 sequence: CSVERIRGPYNEQFF. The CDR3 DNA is TGCAGCGTTGAACGTATCAGGGGACCATACAATGAGCAGTTCTTC.

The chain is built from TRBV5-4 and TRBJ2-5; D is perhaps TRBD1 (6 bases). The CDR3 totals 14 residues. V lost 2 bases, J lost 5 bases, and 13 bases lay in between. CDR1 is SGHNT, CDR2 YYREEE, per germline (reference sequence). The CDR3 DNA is TGTGCCAGCAGCTTTCGAGGGGGTGGGGAGACCCAGTACTTC. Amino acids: CASSFRGGGETQYF. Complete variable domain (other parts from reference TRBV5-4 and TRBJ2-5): ETGVTQSPTHLIKTRGQQVTLRCSSQSGHNTVSWYQQALGQGPQFIFQYYREEENGRGNFPPRFSGLQFPNYSSELNVNALELDDSALYLCASSFRGGGETQYFGPGTRLLVL.

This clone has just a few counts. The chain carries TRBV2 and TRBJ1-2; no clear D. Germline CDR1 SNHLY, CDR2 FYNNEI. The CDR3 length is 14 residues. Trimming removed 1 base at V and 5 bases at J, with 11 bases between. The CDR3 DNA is TGTGCCAGCAGTGAAGAATGGTCCGGGTATGGCTACACCTTC. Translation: CASSEEWSGYGYTF.

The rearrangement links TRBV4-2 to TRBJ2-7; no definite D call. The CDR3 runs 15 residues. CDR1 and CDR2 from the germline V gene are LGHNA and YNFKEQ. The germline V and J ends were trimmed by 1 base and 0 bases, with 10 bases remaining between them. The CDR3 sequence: CASSQASRISYEQYF. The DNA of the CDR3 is TGTGCCAGCAGCCAAGCCTCGCGAATCTCCTACGAGCAGTACTTC.

Written as DNA, the CDR3 is TGTGCCAGCAGGTCCCAGGGTAATTCACCCCTCCACTTT. Amino acid sequence: CASRSQGNSPLHF. The genes are TRBV6-5 and TRBJ1-6, with D possibly matching TRBD1 (5 bases). The CDR3 has 13 amino acids. V was clipped by 6 bases and J by 6 bases, with 9 bases between them. The V gene's germline CDR1 is MNHEY and CDR2 SVGAGI.

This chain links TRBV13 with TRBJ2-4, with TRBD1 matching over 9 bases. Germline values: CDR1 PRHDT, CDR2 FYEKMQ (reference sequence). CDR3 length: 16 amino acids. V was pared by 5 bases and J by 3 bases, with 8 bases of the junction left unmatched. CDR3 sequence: CASSQRDRVIKNIQYF. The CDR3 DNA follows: TGTGCCAGCAGCCAACGGGACAGGGTAATCAAAAACATTCAGTACTTC.

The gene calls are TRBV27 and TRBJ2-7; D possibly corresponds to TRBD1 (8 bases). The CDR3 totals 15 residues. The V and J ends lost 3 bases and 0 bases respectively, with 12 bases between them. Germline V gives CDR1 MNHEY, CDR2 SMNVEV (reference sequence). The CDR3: CASSLDREGSYEQYF. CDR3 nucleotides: TGTGCCAGCAGTTTGGACAGGGAGGGCTCCTACGAGCAGTACTTC.

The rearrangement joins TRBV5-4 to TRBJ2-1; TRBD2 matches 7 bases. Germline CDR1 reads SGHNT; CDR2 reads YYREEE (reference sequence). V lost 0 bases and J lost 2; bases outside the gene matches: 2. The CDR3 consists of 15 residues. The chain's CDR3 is CASSLVGRTYNEQFF. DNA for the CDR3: TGTGCCAGCAGCTTGGTCGGGAGGACCTACAATGAGCAGTTCTTC.

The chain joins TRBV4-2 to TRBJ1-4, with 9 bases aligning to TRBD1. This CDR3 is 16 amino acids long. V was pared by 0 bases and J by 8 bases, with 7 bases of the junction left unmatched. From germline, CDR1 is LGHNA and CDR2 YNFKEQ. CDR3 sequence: CASSQDTGQGREKLFF. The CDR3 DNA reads TGTGCCAGCAGCCAAGATACGGGACAGGGTCGAGAAAAACTGTTTTTT.

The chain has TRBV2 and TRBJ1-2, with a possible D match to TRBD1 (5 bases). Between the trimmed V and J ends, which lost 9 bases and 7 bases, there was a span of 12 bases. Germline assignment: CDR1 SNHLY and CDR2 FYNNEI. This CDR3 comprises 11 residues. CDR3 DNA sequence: TGTGCCAGAAGCGGGGGGGTTGGCTACACCTTC. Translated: CARSGGVGYTF.